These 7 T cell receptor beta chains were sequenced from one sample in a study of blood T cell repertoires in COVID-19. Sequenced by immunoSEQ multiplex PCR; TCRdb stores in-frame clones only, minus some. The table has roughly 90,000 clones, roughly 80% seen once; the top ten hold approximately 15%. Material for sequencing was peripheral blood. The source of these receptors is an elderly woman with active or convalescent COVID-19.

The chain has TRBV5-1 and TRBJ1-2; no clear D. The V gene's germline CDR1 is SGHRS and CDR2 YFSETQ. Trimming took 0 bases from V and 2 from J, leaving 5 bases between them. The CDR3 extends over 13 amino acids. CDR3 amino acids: CASSLGQNYGYTF. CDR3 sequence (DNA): TGCGCCAGCAGCTTGGGGCAGAACTATGGCTACACCTTC.

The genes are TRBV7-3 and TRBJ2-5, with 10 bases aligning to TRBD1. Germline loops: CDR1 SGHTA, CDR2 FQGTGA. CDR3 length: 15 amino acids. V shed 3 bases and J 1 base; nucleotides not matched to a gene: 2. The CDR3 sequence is CASSFDRGPQETQYF. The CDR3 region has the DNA TGTGCCAGCAGCTTCGACAGGGGGCCCCAAGAGACCCAGTACTTC.

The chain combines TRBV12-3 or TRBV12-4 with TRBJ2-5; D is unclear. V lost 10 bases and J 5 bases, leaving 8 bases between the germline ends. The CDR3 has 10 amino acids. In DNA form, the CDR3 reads TGTGCCAACCCGAGGGAGACCCAGTACTTC. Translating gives CANPRETQYF.

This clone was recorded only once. CDR3 nucleotide sequence: TGTGCCAGCGCCGGAGGGGGCAGTCGGGAAAAACTGTTTTTT. The encoded protein is CASAGGGSREKLFF. V usage is TRBV25-1 and J usage is TRBJ1-4; 7 bases map to TRBD1. The V gene's germline CDR1 is MGHDK and CDR2 SYGVNS. This CDR3 has 14 residues. V shed 8 bases, J shed 8 bases, and the junction held 11 bases outside the gene matches.

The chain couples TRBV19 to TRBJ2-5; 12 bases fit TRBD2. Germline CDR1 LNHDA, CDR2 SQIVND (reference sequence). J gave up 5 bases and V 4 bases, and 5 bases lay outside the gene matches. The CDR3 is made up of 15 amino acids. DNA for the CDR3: TGTGCCAGTAGTACTAGCGGGGGGGCCCGGGAGACCCAGTACTTC. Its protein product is CASSTSGGARETQYF.

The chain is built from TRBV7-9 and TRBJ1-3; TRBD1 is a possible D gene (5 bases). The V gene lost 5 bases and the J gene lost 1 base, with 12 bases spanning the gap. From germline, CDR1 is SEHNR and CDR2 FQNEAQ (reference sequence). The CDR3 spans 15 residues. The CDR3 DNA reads TGTGCCAGCAGCCTTCGACAGTCGTCTGGAAACACCATATATTTT. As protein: CASSLRQSSGNTIYF.

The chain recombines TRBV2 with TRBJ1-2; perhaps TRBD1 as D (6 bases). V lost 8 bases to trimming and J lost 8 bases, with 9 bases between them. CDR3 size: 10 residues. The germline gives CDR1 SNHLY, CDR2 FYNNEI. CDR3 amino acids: CASQGWGYTF. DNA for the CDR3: TGTGCCAGCCAGGGGTGGGGCTACACCTTC.